This TCR beta chain is from a study of T cell repertoires in cytomegalovirus infection. About the research overall: Matching HLA type, along with CMV infection, was indicated by public TCR beta signatures.

V shed 1 base and J 3 bases; nucleotides not matched to a gene: 17. This CDR3 is built from 21 residues. Looked up from germline, CDR1 is SGHDN and CDR2 is FVKESK. In its sample, this clonotype was seen a few times. What it binds is not known. TCRdb fed the reads into MiXCR, producing one record per CDR3 protein. The sample carries about 360,000 distinct CDR3 sequences, 15% to 20% recorded once. Points from the study as a whole: Cumulative public TCR beta family frequency identified carriers of CMV plus the relevant HLA. What dominated the ex vivo response were HLA-C-restricted CMV-specific TCR beta clonotypes.

This TCR derives from a human donor in good health (CMV status not recorded). Some clones in this sample may be carry-over from other donors' samples. The sample was PBMCs. The V call is TRBV14, the J call TRBJ2-2; 10 bases agree with TRBD2. In DNA form, the CDR3 reads TGTGCCAGCAGCCAAGTCTCGGTTCGCAGCGGGAGGGCCGTAGACACCGGGGAGCTGTTTTTT. Translated: CASSQVSVRSGRAVDTGELFF.